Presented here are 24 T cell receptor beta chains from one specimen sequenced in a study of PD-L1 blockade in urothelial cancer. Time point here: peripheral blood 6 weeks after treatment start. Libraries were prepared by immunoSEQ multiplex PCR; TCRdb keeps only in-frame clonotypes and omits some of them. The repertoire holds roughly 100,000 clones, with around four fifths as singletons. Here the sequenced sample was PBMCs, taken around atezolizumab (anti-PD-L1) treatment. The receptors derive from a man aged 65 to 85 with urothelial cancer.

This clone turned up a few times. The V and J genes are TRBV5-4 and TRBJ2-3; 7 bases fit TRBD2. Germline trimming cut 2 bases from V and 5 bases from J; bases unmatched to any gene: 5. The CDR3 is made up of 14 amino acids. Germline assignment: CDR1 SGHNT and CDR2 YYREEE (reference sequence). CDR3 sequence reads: CASSLGVAGDTQYF. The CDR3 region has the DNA TGTGCCAGCAGCTTAGGGGTAGCGGGAGATACGCAGTATTTT. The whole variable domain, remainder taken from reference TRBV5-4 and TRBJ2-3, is ETGVTQSPTHLIKTRGQQVTLRCSSQSGHNTVSWYQQALGQGPQFIFQYYREEENGRGNFPPRFSGLQFPNYSSELNVNALELDDSALYLCASSLGVAGDTQYFGPGTRLTVL.

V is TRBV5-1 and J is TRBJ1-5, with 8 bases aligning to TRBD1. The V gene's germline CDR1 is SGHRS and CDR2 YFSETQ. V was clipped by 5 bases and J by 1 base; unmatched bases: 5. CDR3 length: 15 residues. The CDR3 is CASSLTGASNQPQHF. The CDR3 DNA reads TGCGCCAGCAGTCTGACAGGGGCGAGCAATCAGCCCCAGCATTTT.

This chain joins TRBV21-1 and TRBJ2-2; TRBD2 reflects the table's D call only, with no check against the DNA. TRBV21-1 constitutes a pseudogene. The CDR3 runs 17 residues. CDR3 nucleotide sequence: TGTGCCAGCAGCAAAATAATCGGGTTCGCGAACACCGGGGAGCTGTTTTTT. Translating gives CASSKIIGFANTGELFF.

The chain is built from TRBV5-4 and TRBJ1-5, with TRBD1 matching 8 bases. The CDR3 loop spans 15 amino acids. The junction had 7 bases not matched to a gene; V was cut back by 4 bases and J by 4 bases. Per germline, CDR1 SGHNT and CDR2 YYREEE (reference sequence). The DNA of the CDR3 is TGTGCCAGCAGCCCAGACAGGGGCCGAAATCAGCCCCAGCATTTT. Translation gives CASSPDRGRNQPQHF.

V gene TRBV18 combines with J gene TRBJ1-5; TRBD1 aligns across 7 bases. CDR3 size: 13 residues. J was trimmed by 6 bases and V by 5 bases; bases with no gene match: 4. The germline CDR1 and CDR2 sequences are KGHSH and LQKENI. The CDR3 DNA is TGTGCCAGCTCATCCACAGGGGTTCAGCCCCAGCATTTT. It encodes CASSSTGVQPQHF.

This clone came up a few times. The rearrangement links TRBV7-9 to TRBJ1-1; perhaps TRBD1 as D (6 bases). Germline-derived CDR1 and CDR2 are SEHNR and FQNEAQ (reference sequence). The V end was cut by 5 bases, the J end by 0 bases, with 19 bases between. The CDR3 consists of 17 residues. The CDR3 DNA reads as TGTGCCAGCAGCCCGCTCAAGGGGGACCCCATGAACACTGAAGCTTTCTTT. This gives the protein CASSPLKGDPMNTEAFF.

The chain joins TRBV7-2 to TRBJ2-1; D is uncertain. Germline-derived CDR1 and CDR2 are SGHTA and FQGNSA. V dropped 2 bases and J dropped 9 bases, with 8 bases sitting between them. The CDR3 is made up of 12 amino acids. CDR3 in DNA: TGTGCCAGCAGCTTATCCGGAGCTGAGCAGTTCTTC. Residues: CASSLSGAEQFF. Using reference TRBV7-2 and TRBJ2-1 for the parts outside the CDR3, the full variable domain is GAGVSQSPSNKVTEKGKDVELRCDPISGHTALYWYRQSLGQGLEFLIYFQGNSAPDKSGLPSDRFSAERTGGSVSTLTIQRTQQEDSAVYLCASSLSGAEQFFGPGTRLTVL.

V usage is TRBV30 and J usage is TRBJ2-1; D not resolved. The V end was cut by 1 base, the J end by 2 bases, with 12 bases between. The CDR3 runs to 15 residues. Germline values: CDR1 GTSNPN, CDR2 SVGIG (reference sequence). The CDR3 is CAWSAGHTAYNEQFF. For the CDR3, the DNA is TGTGCCTGGAGTGCTGGGCATACCGCCTACAATGAGCAGTTCTTC. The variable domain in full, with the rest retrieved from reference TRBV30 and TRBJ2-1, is SQTIHQWPATLVQPVGSPLSLECTVEGTSNPNLYWYRQAAGRGLQLLFYSVGIGQISSEVPQNLSASRPQDRQFILSSKKLLLSDSGFYLCAWSAGHTAYNEQFFGPGTRLTVL.

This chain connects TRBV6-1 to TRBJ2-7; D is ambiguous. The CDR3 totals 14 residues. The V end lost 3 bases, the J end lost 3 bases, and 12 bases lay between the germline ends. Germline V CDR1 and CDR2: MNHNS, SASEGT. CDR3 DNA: TGTGCCAGCAGTGAGGCCGGTCTAGGCTACGAGCAGTACTTC. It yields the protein CASSEAGLGYEQYF.

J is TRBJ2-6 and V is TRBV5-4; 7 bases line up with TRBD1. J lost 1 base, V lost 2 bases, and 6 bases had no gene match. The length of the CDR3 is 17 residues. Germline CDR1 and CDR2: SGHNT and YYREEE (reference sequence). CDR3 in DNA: TGTGCCAGCAGCTTAACACAGACAGGGTCTGGGGCCAACGTCCTGACTTTC. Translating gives CASSLTQTGSGANVLTF.

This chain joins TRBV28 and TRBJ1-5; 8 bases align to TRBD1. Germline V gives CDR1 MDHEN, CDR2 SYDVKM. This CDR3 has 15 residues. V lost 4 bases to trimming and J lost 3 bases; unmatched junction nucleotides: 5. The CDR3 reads CASSSRQGLNQPQHF. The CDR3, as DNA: TGTGCCAGCAGTTCCCGACAGGGGCTCAATCAGCCCCAGCATTTT. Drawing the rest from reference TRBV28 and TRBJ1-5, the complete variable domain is DVKVTQSSRYLVKRTGEKVFLECVQDMDHENMFWYRQDPGLGLRLIYFSYDVKMKEKGDIPEGYSVSREKKERFSLILESASTNQTSMYLCASSSRQGLNQPQHFGDGTRLSIL.

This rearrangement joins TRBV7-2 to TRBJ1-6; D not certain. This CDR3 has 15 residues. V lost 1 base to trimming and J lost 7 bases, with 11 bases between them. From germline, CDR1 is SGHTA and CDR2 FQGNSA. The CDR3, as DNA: TGTGCCAGCAGCTTAGACTGGGGAGGGAATTCACCCCTCCACTTT. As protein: CASSLDWGGNSPLHF.

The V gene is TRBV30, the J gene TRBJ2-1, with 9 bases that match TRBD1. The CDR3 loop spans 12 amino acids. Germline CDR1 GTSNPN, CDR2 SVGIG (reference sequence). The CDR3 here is CARGQGYNEQFF. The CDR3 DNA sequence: TGTGCACGGGGACAGGGTTACAATGAGCAGTTCTTC.

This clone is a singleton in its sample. The CDR3 spells CASSLYGTSGYNEQFF. Written as DNA, the CDR3 is TGTGCCAGCAGTTTATACGGGACTAGCGGGTACAATGAGCAGTTCTTC. The chain employs TRBV27 and TRBJ2-1; 12 bases line up with TRBD2. CDR1 is MNHEY and CDR2 is SMNVEV in the germline V gene (reference sequence). The V segment lost 1 base and the J segment 4 bases; nucleotides outside the gene matches: 2. The CDR3 length is 16 residues.

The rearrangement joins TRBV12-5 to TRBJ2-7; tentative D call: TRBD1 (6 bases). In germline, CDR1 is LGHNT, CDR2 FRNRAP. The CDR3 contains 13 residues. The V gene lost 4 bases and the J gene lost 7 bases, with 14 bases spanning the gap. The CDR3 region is CASGSSGAGEQYF. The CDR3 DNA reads TGTGCTAGTGGTTCATCAGGGGCAGGGGAGCAGTACTTC.

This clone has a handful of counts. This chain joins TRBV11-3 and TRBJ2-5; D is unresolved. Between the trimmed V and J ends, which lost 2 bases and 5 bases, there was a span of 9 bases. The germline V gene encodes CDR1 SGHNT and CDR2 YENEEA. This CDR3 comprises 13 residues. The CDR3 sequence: CASSLTGLETQYF. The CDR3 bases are TGTGCCAGCAGCTTAACTGGTCTGGAGACCCAGTACTTC.

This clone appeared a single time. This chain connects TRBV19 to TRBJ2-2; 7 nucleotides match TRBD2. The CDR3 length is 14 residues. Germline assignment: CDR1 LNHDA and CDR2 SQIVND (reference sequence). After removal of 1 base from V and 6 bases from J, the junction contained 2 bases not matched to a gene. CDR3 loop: CASSIGGGSGELFF. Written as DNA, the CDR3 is TGTGCCAGTAGTATAGGGGGGGGTTCCGGGGAGCTGTTTTTT.

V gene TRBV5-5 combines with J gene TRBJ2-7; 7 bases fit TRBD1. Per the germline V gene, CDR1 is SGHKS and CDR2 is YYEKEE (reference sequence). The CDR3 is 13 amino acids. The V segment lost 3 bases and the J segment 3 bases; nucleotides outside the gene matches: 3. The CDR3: CASSWDSHYEQYF. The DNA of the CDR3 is TGTGCCAGCAGCTGGGACAGCCACTACGAGCAGTACTTC.

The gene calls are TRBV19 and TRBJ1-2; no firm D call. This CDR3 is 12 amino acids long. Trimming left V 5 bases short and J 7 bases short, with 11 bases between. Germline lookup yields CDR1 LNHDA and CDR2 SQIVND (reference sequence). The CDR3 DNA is TGTGCCAGTAGTCCCCCCCGGGGTGGCTACACCTTC. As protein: CASSPPRGGYTF.

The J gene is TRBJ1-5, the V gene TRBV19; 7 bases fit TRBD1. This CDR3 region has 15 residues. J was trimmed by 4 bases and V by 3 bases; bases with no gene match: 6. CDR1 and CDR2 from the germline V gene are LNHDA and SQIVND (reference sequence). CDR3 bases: TGTGCCAGTAGTATCCAGGGGGGATTAAATCAGCCCCAGCATTTT. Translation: CASSIQGGLNQPQHF.

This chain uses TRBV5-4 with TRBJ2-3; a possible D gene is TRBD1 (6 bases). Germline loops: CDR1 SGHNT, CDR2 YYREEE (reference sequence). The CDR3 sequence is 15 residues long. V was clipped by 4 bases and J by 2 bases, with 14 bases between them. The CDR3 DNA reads TGTGCCAGCAGCCCGGGACACCTGACCACAGATACGCAGTATTTT. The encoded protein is CASSPGHLTTDTQYF. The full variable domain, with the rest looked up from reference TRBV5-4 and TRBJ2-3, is ETGVTQSPTHLIKTRGQQVTLRCSSQSGHNTVSWYQQALGQGPQFIFQYYREEENGRGNFPPRFSGLQFPNYSSELNVNALELDDSALYLCASSPGHLTTDTQYFGPGTRLTVL.

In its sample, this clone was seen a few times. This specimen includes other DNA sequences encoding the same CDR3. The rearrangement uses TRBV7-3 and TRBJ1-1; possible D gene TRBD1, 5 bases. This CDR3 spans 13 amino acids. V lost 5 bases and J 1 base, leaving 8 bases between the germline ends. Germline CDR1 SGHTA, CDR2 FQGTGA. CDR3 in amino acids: CASSLDRNTEAFF. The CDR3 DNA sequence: TGTGCCAGCAGCCTCGACAGGAACACTGAAGCTTTCTTT.

Here the CDR3 DNA reads TGCGCCAGCAGCACCACTCCAGGGGCTAACTATGGCTACACCTTC. Protein sequence: CASSTTPGANYGYTF. The chain joins TRBV5-1 to TRBJ1-2; weak D call: TRBD1 (6 bases). Trimming removed 4 bases at V and 0 bases at J, with 13 bases between. Germline V gives CDR1 SGHRS, CDR2 YFSETQ. This CDR3 is built from 15 residues.

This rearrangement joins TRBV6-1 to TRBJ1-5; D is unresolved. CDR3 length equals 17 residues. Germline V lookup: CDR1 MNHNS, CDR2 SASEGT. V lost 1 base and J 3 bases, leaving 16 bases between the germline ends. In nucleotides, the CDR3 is TGTGCCAGCAGTGAAGGTGGAGATCGCACGTACAATCAGCCCCAGCATTTT. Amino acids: CASSEGGDRTYNQPQHF.